This T cell receptor beta chain was profiled in a study of cytomegalovirus exposure and HLA in healthy donors. Study outcomes and limitations: Previously analyzed data showed that most TCR beta V segments were productive at a frequency of about 87% or about 30%.

PCR used 60 Vbeta primers and 13 Jbeta primers. Produced via immunoSEQ multiplex PCR; TCRdb's table is partial and in-frame only. The sample holds some 140,000 clones, roughly 9% seen once. Germline V gene lookup returns CDR1 SQVTM and CDR2 ANQGSEA. The CDR3 is 13 residues long. The V end was cut by 6 bases, the J end by 8 bases, with 16 bases between. Concerning this clone: Antigen unknown.

The chain uses TRBV29-1 and TRBJ1-4, with D perhaps matching TRBD1 (6 bases). This clonotype was sampled from a woman aged 40 to 50 in good health and CMV-seropositive. What was sequenced was PBMCs. The CDR3 reads CSVYGTNNEKLFF. The CDR3 coding sequence is TGCAGCGTCTACGGGACAAACAACGAAAAACTGTTTTTT. Together with reference TRBV29-1 and TRBJ1-4, the CDR3 gives the full variable domain: SAVISQKPSRDICQRGTSLTIQCQVDSQVTMMFWYRQQPGQSLTLIATANQGSEATYESGFVIDKFPISRPNLTFSTLTVSNMSPEDSSIYLCSVYGTNNEKLFFGSGTQLSVL.